This T cell receptor (beta chain) was sequenced during a study of regulatory T cells in long-lasting Graves disease. Study-wide points: Exclusively peripheral blood, rather than thyroid tissue, was studied.

A few counts support this clonotype. Antigen: not known. V trimming: 0 bases; J trimming: 3 bases; junction bases outside the gene matches: 11. Germline V gene data show CDR1 as MNHEY and CDR2 as SVGEGT. This CDR3 comprises 17 residues. iRepertoire HTBI primers and Arm-PCR of CDR3 regions built TCR beta libraries. TCRdb itself ran the multiplex PCR reads through MiXCR, one entry per CDR3 protein. The sample lists about 430,000 distinct CDR3 sequences, 20% to 25% occurring once. The time point was: persistent/refractory GD, antithyroid drugs over 5 years with positive TRAb. The TCR library was made from RNA that had been extracted from PBMCs in TRIzol. EDTA tubes were used for drawing 8.5 to 9.5 milliliters of peripheral blood.

The gene calls are TRBV6-2 or TRBV6-3 and TRBJ2-7; 7 positions agree with TRBD1. The TCR originated in a female donor with Graves disease. Material: peripheral blood mononuclear cells (PBMCs), obtained when the disease was refractory, from a patient treated with antithyroid drugs. The chain's CDR3 is CASSYSFGRGLYYEQYF. The CDR3 DNA sequence: TGTGCCAGCAGTTACTCGTTTGGAAGGGGGCTCTACTACGAGCAGTACTTC.